Below are 23 T cell receptor beta chains sequenced from a single sample in a study of somatic mutations in cytotoxic T cells in rheumatoid arthritis. The repertoire was sequenced with immunoSEQ multiplex PCR; TCRdb's copy has only in-frame clones and lacks some. The profile shows under 13,000 clones, approximately 71% of them singletons. Sequenced material: CD8+ T cells sorted from blood. The receptors derive from an adult with rheumatoid arthritis.

This chain links TRBV19 with TRBJ1-2; 9 bases match TRBD1. CDR1 and CDR2 (germline): LNHDA, SQIVND (reference sequence). The CDR3 is 13 residues long. The V gene end was trimmed by 4 bases and the J gene end by 8 bases; junction bases not matched to a gene: 5. The CDR3 DNA reads TGTGCCAGTAGTACCCCCGGGACAGGGGGCTACACCTTC. It codes for CASSTPGTGGYTF.

This sequence joins TRBV7-3 and TRBJ1-1; no reliable D call. The CDR3 is 12 amino acids. Per the germline V gene, CDR1 is SGHTA and CDR2 is FQGTGA. V was trimmed by 2 bases and J by 8 bases, leaving 9 bases between them. CDR3 amino acids: CASSLPGIEAFF. The CDR3 DNA is TGTGCCAGCAGCTTACCGGGGATAGAAGCTTTCTTT.

This rearrangement joins TRBV6-5 to TRBJ2-3; the D gene is possibly TRBD1 (6 bases). V was clipped by 6 bases and J by 6 bases, with 16 bases between them. CDR1 MNHEY and CDR2 SVGAGI come from the germline V gene. This CDR3 contains 14 residues. CDR3 DNA sequence: TGTGCCAGCAGACCGGAACAGGGAACGGATACGCAGTATTTT. This codes for CASRPEQGTDTQYF.

CDR3 sequence reads: CASSEFRLDTQYF. In nucleotides, the CDR3 is TGTGCCAGCAGTGAATTCAGGCTTGATACGCAGTATTTT. The chain links TRBV2 to TRBJ2-3; D ambiguous. The CDR3 is made up of 13 amino acids. With 2 bases removed from V and 6 bases from J, the gap between germline ends came to 9 bases. The V gene's germline CDR1 is SNHLY and CDR2 FYNNEI. Full variable domain (rest looked up from reference TRBV2 and TRBJ2-3): EPEVTQTPSHQVTQMGQEVILRCVPISNHLYFYWYRQILGQKVEFLVSFYNNEISEKSEIFDDQFSVERPDGSNFTLKIRSTKLEDSAMYFCASSEFRLDTQYFGPGTRLTVL.

This clone is a singleton in its sample. The chain links TRBV4-2 to TRBJ2-1; D remains unclear. Germline V gene lookup returns CDR1 LGHNA and CDR2 YNFKEQ. V was cut by 1 base and J by 7 bases, with 11 bases left in between. There are 14 residues in the CDR3. The CDR3 here is CASSQVSAPNEQFF. The CDR3 region has the DNA TGTGCCAGCAGCCAAGTCTCGGCACCAAATGAGCAGTTCTTC.

V gene TRBV6-4 combines with J gene TRBJ2-1; TRBD1 matches at 7 bases. Germline V gene lookup returns CDR1 MRHNA and CDR2 SNTAGT. Trimming took 5 bases from V and 8 from J; bases not matched to a gene: 9. The CDR3 extends over 14 amino acids. The CDR3 sequence: CASSPGTAADEQFF. CDR3 bases: TGTGCCAGCAGTCCGGGGACAGCGGCTGATGAGCAGTTCTTC.

V is TRBV20-1 and J is TRBJ2-7; D remains unclear. Trimming took 6 bases from V and 7 from J, leaving 13 bases between them. This CDR3 spans 11 amino acids. Germline CDR1 is DFQATT and CDR2 is SNEGSKA (reference sequence). The CDR3 protein is CSAPDLGEQYF. CDR3 sequence (DNA): TGCAGTGCCCCCGATCTCGGGGAGCAGTACTTC.

The V call is TRBV11-3, the J call TRBJ1-1; 8 nucleotides line up with TRBD1. Unmatched junction bases numbered 2, after V lost 5 bases and J lost 0 bases. The germline gives CDR1 SGHNT, CDR2 YENEEA. CDR3 length: 14 residues. In DNA, the CDR3 is TGTGCCAGCAGCCAGGGACAGGTGAACACTGAAGCTTTCTTT. It encodes CASSQGQVNTEAFF.

Relative to its sample, this clone is medium-sized. The chain joins TRBV19 to TRBJ2-7, with D tentatively TRBD2 (5 bases). Germline V gene lookup returns CDR1 LNHDA and CDR2 SQIVND (reference sequence). This CDR3 region has 13 residues. V was clipped by 3 bases and J by 7 bases, with 13 bases between them. Here the CDR3 reads CASSIVFRGEQYF. The CDR3 DNA sequence: TGTGCCAGTAGTATTGTCTTCCGGGGAGAGCAGTACTTC.

The chain links TRBV9 to TRBJ2-1; D tentatively fits TRBD1 or TRBD2 (5 bases each). Between the trimmed V and J ends, which lost 4 bases and 3 bases, there was a span of 17 bases. The germline CDR1 and CDR2 sequences are SGDLS and YYNGEE. The CDR3 has 16 amino acids. The CDR3 protein is CASSPGGGSYYNEQFF. CDR3 nucleotide sequence: TGTGCCAGCAGCCCCGGTGGGGGTTCATACTACAATGAGCAGTTCTTC.

This clone was seen only a few times. This chain uses TRBV9 with TRBJ1-1; 8 bases agree with TRBD1. The CDR3 is 16 amino acids. CDR1 and CDR2 from the germline V gene are SGDLS and YYNGEE. The trim removed 4 bases at V and 0 bases at J, leaving 8 bases unmatched. The CDR3 loop is CASSTNRGVMNTEAFF. The CDR3 region has the DNA TGTGCCAGCAGCACCAACAGGGGGGTCATGAACACTGAAGCTTTCTTT.

The chain couples TRBV30 to TRBJ2-7, with D perhaps TRBD1 or TRBD2 (5 bases each). CDR1 is GTSNPN and CDR2 is SVGIG in the germline V gene (reference sequence). Trimming stripped 6 bases from V and 7 bases from J, with 16 bases between. The length of the CDR3 is 12 residues. The CDR3 DNA reads TGTGCCTGTCTCGGGACGGCCCGGGAGCAGTACTTC. This translates into CACLGTAREQYF.

The V gene is TRBV28, the J gene TRBJ1-1; weak D call: TRBD1 (5 bases). Deletions cut 6 bases from V and 0 bases from J, with 8 bases between. The CDR3 contains 13 residues. CDR1 and CDR2 (germline): MDHEN, SYDVKM. CDR3 in amino acids: CASSSGMNTEAFF. CDR3 coding DNA: TGTGCCAGCAGCTCAGGGATGAACACTGAAGCTTTCTTT.

The genes are TRBV7-3 and TRBJ2-3, with 14 positions matching TRBD2. The germline V gene has CDR1 SGHTA and CDR2 FQGTGA. The ends lost 0 bases at V and 5 bases at J; junction bases unmatched: 10. The CDR3 totals 19 residues. CDR3 sequence reads: CASSLTFMGLAGEGDTQYF. CDR3 nucleotide sequence: TGTGCCAGCAGCTTAACATTCATGGGACTAGCGGGGGAGGGAGATACGCAGTATTTT.

The rearrangement links TRBV5-4 to TRBJ2-7; D uncertain. Germline CDR1 reads SGHNT; CDR2 reads YYREEE (reference sequence). The CDR3 totals 12 residues. V dropped 0 bases and J dropped 2 bases, with 3 bases sitting between them. CDR3 bases: TGTGCCAGCAGCTTGGGGACCTACGAGCAGTACTTC. Its protein product is CASSLGTYEQYF.

The chain carries TRBV7-3 and TRBJ1-1; tentative D call: TRBD1 (5 bases). Trimming cost V 4 bases and J 1 base, with 10 bases left between them. CDR1 SGHTA and CDR2 FQGTGA come from the germline V gene. The CDR3 spans 14 residues. Written as DNA, the CDR3 is TGTGCCAGCAGCTCCGACAGTTCGAACACTGAAGCTTTCTTT. It encodes CASSSDSSNTEAFF. Based on the CDR3 plus reference TRBV7-3 and TRBJ1-1, the full variable domain is GAGVSQTPSNKVTEKGKYVELRCDPISGHTALYWYRQSLGQGPEFLIYFQGTGAADDSGLPNDRFFAVRPEGSVSTLKIQRTERGDSAVYLCASSSDSSNTEAFFGQGTRLTVV.

The gene calls are TRBV5-1 and TRBJ1-6; D is undetermined. Per germline, CDR1 SGHRS and CDR2 YFSETQ. The ends were cut back, 4 bases at V and 6 bases at J, with 14 bases in the middle. CDR3 length equals 15 residues. The CDR3 protein is CASSQSIGPNSPLHF. The DNA of the CDR3 is TGCGCCAGCAGCCAGTCTATAGGTCCTAATTCACCCCTCCACTTT.

DNA of the CDR3: TGTGCCAGCAGCCCGTTCGTGGTGGGGGGCAATGAGCAGTTCTTC. This encodes CASSPFVVGGNEQFF. This rearrangement joins TRBV4-2 to TRBJ2-1; tentative D call: TRBD2 (6 bases). Trimming removed 4 bases at V and 6 bases at J, with 16 bases between. The CDR3 sequence is 15 residues long. CDR1 is LGHNA and CDR2 is YNFKEQ in the germline V gene.

CDR3 in DNA: TGCGCCAGCAGCCCGCTAATCCTAAGCACCGGGGAGCTGTTTTTT. Encoded protein: CASSPLILSTGELFF. The genes are TRBV5-1 and TRBJ2-2; D ambiguous. Germline CDR1 SGHRS, CDR2 YFSETQ. Trimming removed 4 bases from V and 4 bases from J, with 14 bases in between. The CDR3 is 15 amino acids.

V usage is TRBV25-1 and J usage is TRBJ1-1; tentatively, D is TRBD1 (6 bases). There are 14 residues in the CDR3. Trimming cost V 7 bases and J 3 bases, with 15 bases left between them. Germline loops: CDR1 MGHDK, CDR2 SYGVNS. CDR3 DNA sequence: TGTGCCAGCACCTTACAGGGCCCTTACACTGAAGCTTTCTTT. Protein product: CASTLQGPYTEAFF.

This clone has a handful of counts. J is TRBJ2-7 and V is TRBV4-1; D gene unclear. Between the trimmed V and J ends, which lost 1 base and 5 bases, there was a span of 6 bases. The CDR3 has 12 amino acids. Germline CDR1 reads MGHRA; CDR2 reads YSYEKL. CDR3 residues: CASSQGDNEQYF. The DNA of the CDR3 is TGCGCCAGCAGCCAAGGTGACAACGAGCAGTACTTC.

This clone has just one count. The chain carries TRBV27 and TRBJ2-1; 12 bases are shared with TRBD1. J lost 9 bases, V lost 4 bases, and 4 bases had no gene match. The CDR3 totals 14 residues. Germline CDR1 reads MNHEY; CDR2 reads SMNVEV (reference sequence). The CDR3 coding sequence is TGTGCCAGCAGTTCCGGGACAGGGGGCGGTGAGCAGTTCTTC. It yields the protein CASSSGTGGGEQFF.

The CDR3 here is CASSQVRFGASWDTQYF. CDR3 nucleotides: TGCGCCAGCAGCCAAGTGAGGTTCGGGGCAAGCTGGGATACGCAGTATTTT. J is TRBJ2-3 and V is TRBV4-3; D tentatively fits TRBD1 or TRBD2 (5 bases each). CDR3 length: 17 amino acids. Germline lookup yields CDR1 LGHNA and CDR2 YSLEER. V lost 1 base, J lost 6 bases, and 20 bases lay in between.